The 19 T cell receptor beta chains given below trace back to one sample, sequenced in a study of cytomegalovirus exposure and HLA in healthy donors. Researchers ran the PCR with 60 Vbeta and 13 Jbeta primers. The protocol was immunoSEQ multiplex PCR, while the TCRdb copy is restricted to in-frame clones and leaves out a portion. The table lists approximately 150,000 clones, approximately 85% of them singletons, with about 2.4% in the top ten. Sequencing used PBMCs. The receptor set was obtained from a young man in good health and CMV-seropositive.

CDR3 in amino acids: CASSLAGAYNEQFF. The CDR3 nucleotides are TGCGCCAGCAGCTTAGCGGGAGCTTACAATGAGCAGTTCTTC. The V and J genes are TRBV5-1 and TRBJ2-1; 8 bases map to TRBD2. The CDR3 is 14 amino acids. V shed 2 bases, J shed 4 bases, and the junction held 2 bases outside the gene matches. Germline V gene sequence: CDR1 SGHRS, CDR2 YFSETQ.

This sequence joins TRBV11-1 and TRBJ2-1, with 14 bases lining up with TRBD2. Germline lookup yields CDR1 SGHAT and CDR2 FQDESV (reference sequence). The CDR3 runs to 17 residues. V lost 4 bases to trimming and J lost 7 bases; unmatched junction nucleotides: 9. Here the CDR3 DNA reads TGTGCCAGCAGCTCCCCCGGGACTAGCGGGAGAAGGAATGAGCAGTTCTTC. It is translated as CASSSPGTSGRRNEQFF.

V gene TRBV15 combines with J gene TRBJ1-5; the match to TRBD1 covers 12 bases. Germline V lookup: CDR1 LNHNV, CDR2 YYDKDF (reference sequence). This CDR3 has 17 residues. V lost 4 bases, J lost 6 bases, and 10 bases stayed unmatched. CDR3 sequence: CATSTRDRGRRGQPQHF. The CDR3 nucleotides are TGTGCCACCAGCACCCGGGACAGGGGGCGCAGGGGTCAGCCCCAGCATTTT.

This clone was detected once. CDR3 in DNA: TGTGCCAGCAGACCCCGGCGGGACGCGGGAATGAACACTGAAGCTTTCTTT. It translates to CASRPRRDAGMNTEAFF. This chain links TRBV27 with TRBJ1-1, with a possible D match to TRBD1 (5 bases). Germline V gives CDR1 MNHEY, CDR2 SMNVEV (reference sequence). The CDR3 extends over 17 amino acids. The germline V and J ends were trimmed by 6 bases and 0 bases, with 20 bases remaining between them.

This chain uses TRBV27 with TRBJ2-2; D is perhaps TRBD2 (6 bases). V lost 7 bases, J lost 5 bases, and 14 bases lay in between. This CDR3 comprises 14 residues. The germline V gene has CDR1 MNHEY and CDR2 SMNVEV (reference sequence). CDR3 sequence (DNA): TGTGCCAGCACTACCTTTCGGGAGACCGGGGAGCTGTTTTTT. Its translation is CASTTFRETGELFF.

This chain joins TRBV7-3 and TRBJ2-1; the match to TRBD2 covers 11 bases. Trimming at V came to 6 bases and at J to 4 bases, leaving 5 bases not matched to a gene. The CDR3 is 15 residues long. From germline, CDR1 is SGHTA and CDR2 FQGTGA. This CDR3 is CASSPRLAGYNEQFF. The CDR3 region has the DNA TGTGCCAGCAGTCCACGACTAGCGGGGTACAATGAGCAGTTCTTC.

This clone has just a few counts. This sequence joins TRBV7-6 and TRBJ2-5; D is uncertain. Trimming cost V 2 bases and J 5 bases, with 3 bases left between them. Germline CDR1 and CDR2: SGHVS and FNYEAQ. This CDR3 has 11 amino acids. DNA for the CDR3: TGTGCCAGCAGCTTAACTGAGACCCAGTACTTC. This encodes CASSLTETQYF.

Worth noting for this clone: Mismatch with germline at one junction end may stem from a read error. V usage is TRBV27 and J usage is TRBJ1-5; D gene ambiguous. The germline V gene encodes CDR1 MNHEY and CDR2 SMNVEV (reference sequence). The CDR3 contains 13 residues. CDR3 amino acids: CASRLSGGQPQHF. In DNA form, the CDR3 reads TGTGCCAGCAGATTATCGGGAGGGCAGCCCCAGCATTTT.

This chain connects TRBV9 to TRBJ2-3, with a weak D call TRBD1 (5 bases). The V gene lost 1 base and the J gene lost 5 bases, with 11 bases spanning the gap. CDR1 and CDR2 (germline): SGDLS, YYNGEE. CDR3 length: 14 amino acids. CDR3 region: CASSVRQGVDTQYF. The CDR3 DNA reads as TGTGCCAGCAGCGTAAGGCAGGGTGTAGATACGCAGTATTTT.

In DNA, the CDR3 is TGTGCCAGCAGCTTAACGGGGGGACAGGCGAGCACAGATACGCAGTATTTT. Translated, it gives CASSLTGGQASTDTQYF. This chain connects TRBV7-3 to TRBJ2-3; TRBD1 matches at 8 bases. V gave up 0 bases and J gave up 0 bases; unmatched junction bases: 5. The CDR3 is 17 amino acids. Germline CDR1 is SGHTA and CDR2 is FQGTGA.

The gene calls are TRBV4-2 and TRBJ2-2; TRBD2 aligns across 7 bases. The ends lost 4 bases at V and 7 bases at J; junction bases unmatched: 18. Germline V CDR1 and CDR2: LGHNA, YNFKEQ. There are 18 residues in the CDR3. The CDR3 loop is CASSRATYREANDGELFF. The CDR3 DNA follows: TGTGCCAGCAGCCGGGCTACATACCGGGAGGCTAATGACGGGGAGCTGTTTTTT.

The chain uses TRBV4-1 and TRBJ1-2, with D unclear. CDR1 and CDR2 (germline): MGHRA, YSYEKL. V was pared by 1 base and J by 0 bases, with 9 bases between. The CDR3 length is 15 residues. CDR3 sequence reads: CASSQVTRTNYGYTF. The CDR3 DNA sequence: TGCGCCAGCAGCCAAGTGACCAGGACTAACTATGGCTACACCTTC.

The V call is TRBV11-2, the J call TRBJ1-2, with 9 bases identical to TRBD1. Losses at the gene ends were 0 bases for V and 7 bases for J; bases not matched to a gene: 12. In germline, CDR1 is SGHAT, CDR2 FQNNGV. CDR3 length equals 17 residues. The DNA of the CDR3 is TGTGCCAGCAGCTTAGAAGTTAAGGCGGGACAGGGAGGTGGCTACACCTTC. Translated, it gives CASSLEVKAGQGGGYTF.

The table lists this clone with a few counts. The chain uses TRBV4-3 and TRBJ1-4, with D possibly TRBD1 on 5 matching bases. Trimming pared 4 bases from V and 3 bases from J, leaving 15 bases between. Germline CDR1 is LGHNA and CDR2 is YSLEER. The CDR3 totals 16 residues. The CDR3 nucleotides are TGCGCCAGCAGCCTTCATAGGGGAGGACCTAATGAAAAACTGTTTTTT. Its protein is CASSLHRGGPNEKLFF.

V and J are TRBV27 and TRBJ2-1; 10 bases fit TRBD1. Germline CDR1 is MNHEY and CDR2 is SMNVEV (reference sequence). The junction had 2 bases not matched to a gene; V was cut back by 0 bases and J by 3 bases. The CDR3 has 16 amino acids. CDR3 amino acids: CASSLSGDRGYNEQFF. CDR3 in DNA: TGTGCCAGCAGTTTATCGGGGGACAGGGGCTACAATGAGCAGTTCTTC.

The V and J genes are TRBV5-6 and TRBJ1-6; perhaps TRBD1 as D (5 bases). The V and J ends lost 2 bases and 14 bases respectively, with 17 bases between them. Per germline, CDR1 SGHDT and CDR2 YYEEEE. The length of the CDR3 is 14 residues. This CDR3 is CASSFLDSALSLHF. CDR3 nucleotide sequence: TGTGCCAGCAGCTTCCTTGACAGTGCTTTGTCCCTCCACTTT.

This chain connects TRBV4-2 to TRBJ1-3, with D possibly being TRBD1 (6 bases). This CDR3 contains 15 residues. Trimming stripped 1 base from V and 3 bases from J, with 10 bases between. Germline CDR1 LGHNA, CDR2 YNFKEQ. The CDR3, as DNA: TGTGCCAGCAGCCAAGCCGGGACACTTGGAAACACCATATATTTT. Protein: CASSQAGTLGNTIYF.

For the CDR3, the DNA is TGTGCCAGCAGCCAAGACCGCGGGAGCGTGAACAATGAGCAGTTCTTC. Translated, it gives CASSQDRGSVNNEQFF. This chain links TRBV4-2 with TRBJ2-1, with 7 bases identical to TRBD2. The V gene end was trimmed by 0 bases and the J gene end by 5 bases; junction bases not matched to a gene: 7. The CDR3 is 16 residues long. Germline V lookup: CDR1 LGHNA, CDR2 YNFKEQ.

This clone was counted once. The J gene is TRBJ2-5, the V gene TRBV7-9; 14 bases map to TRBD2. Looked up from germline, CDR1 is SEHNR and CDR2 is FQNEAQ (reference sequence). J was trimmed by 3 bases and V by 1 base; bases with no gene match: 4. The CDR3 covers 17 residues. The CDR3 sequence is CASSLGGLAGDEETQYF. CDR3 nucleotide sequence: TGTGCCAGCAGCTTAGGGGGACTAGCGGGAGACGAAGAGACCCAGTACTTC.